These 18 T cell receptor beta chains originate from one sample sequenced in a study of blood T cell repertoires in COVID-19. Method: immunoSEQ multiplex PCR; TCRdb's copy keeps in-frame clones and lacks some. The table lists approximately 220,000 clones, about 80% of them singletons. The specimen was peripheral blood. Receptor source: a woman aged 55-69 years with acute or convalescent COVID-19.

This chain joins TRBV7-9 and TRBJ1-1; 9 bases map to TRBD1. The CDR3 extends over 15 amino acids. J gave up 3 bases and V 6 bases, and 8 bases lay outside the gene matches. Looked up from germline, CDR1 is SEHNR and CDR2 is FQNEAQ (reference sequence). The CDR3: CASSEGTGRHTEAFF. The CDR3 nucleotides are TGTGCCAGCAGTGAAGGGACAGGGCGGCACACTGAAGCTTTCTTT.

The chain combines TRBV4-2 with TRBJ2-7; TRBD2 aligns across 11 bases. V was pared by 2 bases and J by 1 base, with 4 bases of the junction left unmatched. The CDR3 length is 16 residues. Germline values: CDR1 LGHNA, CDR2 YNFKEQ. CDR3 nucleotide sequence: TGTGCCAGCAGCCAATCACTAGCGGGGGCGTCCTACGAGCAGTACTTC. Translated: CASSQSLAGASYEQYF.

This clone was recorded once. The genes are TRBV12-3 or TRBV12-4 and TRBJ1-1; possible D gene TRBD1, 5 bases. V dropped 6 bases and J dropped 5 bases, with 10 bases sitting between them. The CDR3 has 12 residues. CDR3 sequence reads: CASSKTGTEAFF. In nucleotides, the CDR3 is TGTGCCAGCAGCAAAACAGGAACTGAAGCTTTCTTT.

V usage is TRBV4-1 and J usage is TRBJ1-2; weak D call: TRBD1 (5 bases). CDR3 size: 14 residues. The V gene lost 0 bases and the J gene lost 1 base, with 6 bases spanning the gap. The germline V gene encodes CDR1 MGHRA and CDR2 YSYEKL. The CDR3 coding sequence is TGCGCCAGCAGCCAAGAAGGACATAACTATGGCTACACCTTC. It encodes CASSQEGHNYGYTF.

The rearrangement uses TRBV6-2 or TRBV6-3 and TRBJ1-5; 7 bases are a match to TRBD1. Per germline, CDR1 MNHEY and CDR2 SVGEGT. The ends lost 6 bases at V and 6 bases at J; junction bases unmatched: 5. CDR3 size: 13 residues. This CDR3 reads CASSDDRVQPQHF. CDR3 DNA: TGTGCCAGCAGCGATGACAGGGTTCAGCCCCAGCATTTT.

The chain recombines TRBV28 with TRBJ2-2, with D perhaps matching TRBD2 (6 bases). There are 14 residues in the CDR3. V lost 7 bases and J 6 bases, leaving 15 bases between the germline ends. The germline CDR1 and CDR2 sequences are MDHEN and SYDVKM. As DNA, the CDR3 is TGTGCCAGCAACTTTATGGGGGGTGCCGGGGAGCTGTTTTTT. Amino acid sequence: CASNFMGGAGELFF. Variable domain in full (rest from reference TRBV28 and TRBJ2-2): DVKVTQSSRYLVKRTGEKVFLECVQDMDHENMFWYRQDPGLGLRLIYFSYDVKMKEKGDIPEGYSVSREKKERFSLILESASTNQTSMYLCASNFMGGAGELFFGEGSRLTVL.

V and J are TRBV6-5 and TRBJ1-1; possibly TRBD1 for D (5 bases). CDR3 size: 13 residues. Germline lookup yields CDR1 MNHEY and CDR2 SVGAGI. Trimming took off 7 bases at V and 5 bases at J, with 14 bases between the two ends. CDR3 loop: CASKKLGLTEAFF. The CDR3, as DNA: TGTGCCAGCAAAAAATTGGGACTTACTGAAGCTTTCTTT.

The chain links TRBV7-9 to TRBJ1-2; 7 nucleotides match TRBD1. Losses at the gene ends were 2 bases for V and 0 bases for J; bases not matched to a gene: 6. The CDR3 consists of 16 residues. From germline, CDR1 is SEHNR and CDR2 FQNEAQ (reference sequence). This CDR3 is CASSLLTGVSNYGYTF. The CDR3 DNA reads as TGTGCCAGCAGCTTACTAACAGGGGTTTCTAACTATGGCTACACCTTC.

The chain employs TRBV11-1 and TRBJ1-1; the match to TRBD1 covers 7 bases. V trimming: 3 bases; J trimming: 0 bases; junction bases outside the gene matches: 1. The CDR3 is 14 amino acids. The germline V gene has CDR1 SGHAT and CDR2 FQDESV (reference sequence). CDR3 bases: TGTGCCAGCAGCTTGGGACAGTTGAACACTGAAGCTTTCTTT. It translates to CASSLGQLNTEAFF.

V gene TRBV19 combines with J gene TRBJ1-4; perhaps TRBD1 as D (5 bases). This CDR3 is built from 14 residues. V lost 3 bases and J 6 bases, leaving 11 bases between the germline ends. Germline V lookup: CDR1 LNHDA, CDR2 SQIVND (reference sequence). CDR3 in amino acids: CASSIGGGDEKLFF. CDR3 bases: TGTGCCAGTAGTATCGGGGGAGGGGATGAAAAACTGTTTTTT.

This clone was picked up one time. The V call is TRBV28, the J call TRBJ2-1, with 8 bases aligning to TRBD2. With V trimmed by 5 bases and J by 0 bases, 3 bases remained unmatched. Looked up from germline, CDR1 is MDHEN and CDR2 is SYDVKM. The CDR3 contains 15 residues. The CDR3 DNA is TGTGCCAGCAGTACCGGGGGGGCCTCCTACAATGAGCAGTTCTTC. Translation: CASSTGGASYNEQFF. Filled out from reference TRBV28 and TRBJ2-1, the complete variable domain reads DVKVTQSSRYLVKRTGEKVFLECVQDMDHENMFWYRQDPGLGLRLIYFSYDVKMKEKGDIPEGYSVSREKKERFSLILESASTNQTSMYLCASSTGGASYNEQFFGPGTRLTVL.

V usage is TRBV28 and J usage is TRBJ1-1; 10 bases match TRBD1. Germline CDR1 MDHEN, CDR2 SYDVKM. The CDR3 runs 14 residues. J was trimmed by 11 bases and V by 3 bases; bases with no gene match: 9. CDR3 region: CASSLTGGLAGAFF. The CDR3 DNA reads TGTGCCAGCAGTTTGACAGGGGGCCTCGCTGGGGCTTTCTTT.

The CDR3, as DNA: TGTGCCAGCAGTTTATCTTACAATGAGCAGTTCTTC. Translation: CASSLSYNEQFF. The gene calls are TRBV28 and TRBJ2-1; no clear D gene. Trimming took 1 base from V and 4 from J, leaving 2 bases between them. Looked up from germline, CDR1 is MDHEN and CDR2 is SYDVKM. This CDR3 comprises 12 residues.

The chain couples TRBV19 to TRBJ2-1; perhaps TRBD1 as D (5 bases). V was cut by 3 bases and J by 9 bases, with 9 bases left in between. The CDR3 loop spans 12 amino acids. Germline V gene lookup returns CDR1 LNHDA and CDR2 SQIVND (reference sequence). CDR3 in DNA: TGTGCCAGTAGTATTAGGCAGGGTGAGCAGTTCTTC. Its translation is CASSIRQGEQFF.

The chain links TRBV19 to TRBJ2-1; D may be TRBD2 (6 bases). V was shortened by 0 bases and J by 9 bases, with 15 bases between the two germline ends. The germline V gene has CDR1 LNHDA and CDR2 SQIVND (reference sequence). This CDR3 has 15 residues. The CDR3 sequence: CASSIDRPGVAEQFF. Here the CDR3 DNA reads TGTGCCAGTAGTATAGATCGCCCGGGGGTGGCTGAGCAGTTCTTC.

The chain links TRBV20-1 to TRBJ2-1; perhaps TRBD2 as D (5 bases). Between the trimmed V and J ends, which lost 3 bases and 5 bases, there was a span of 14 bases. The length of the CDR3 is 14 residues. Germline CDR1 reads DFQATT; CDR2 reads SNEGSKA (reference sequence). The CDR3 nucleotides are TGCAGTGCTAGTCGGGGTCTGAGGAACAATGAGCAGTTCTTC. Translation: CSASRGLRNNEQFF.

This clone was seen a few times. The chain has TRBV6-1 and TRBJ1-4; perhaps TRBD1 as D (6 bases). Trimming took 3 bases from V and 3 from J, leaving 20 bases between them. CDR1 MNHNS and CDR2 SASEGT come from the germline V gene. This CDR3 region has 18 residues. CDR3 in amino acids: CASSDWTVSYRANEKLFF. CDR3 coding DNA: TGTGCCAGCAGTGATTGGACAGTTTCTTACAGGGCTAATGAAAAACTGTTTTTT.

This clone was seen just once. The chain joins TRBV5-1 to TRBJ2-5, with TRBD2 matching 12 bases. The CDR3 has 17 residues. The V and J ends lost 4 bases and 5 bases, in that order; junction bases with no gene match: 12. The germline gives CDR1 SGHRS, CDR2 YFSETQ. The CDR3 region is CASSRRLAGDFEETQYF. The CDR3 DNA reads TGCGCCAGCAGCCGTCGACTAGCGGGGGATTTTGAGGAGACCCAGTACTTC.